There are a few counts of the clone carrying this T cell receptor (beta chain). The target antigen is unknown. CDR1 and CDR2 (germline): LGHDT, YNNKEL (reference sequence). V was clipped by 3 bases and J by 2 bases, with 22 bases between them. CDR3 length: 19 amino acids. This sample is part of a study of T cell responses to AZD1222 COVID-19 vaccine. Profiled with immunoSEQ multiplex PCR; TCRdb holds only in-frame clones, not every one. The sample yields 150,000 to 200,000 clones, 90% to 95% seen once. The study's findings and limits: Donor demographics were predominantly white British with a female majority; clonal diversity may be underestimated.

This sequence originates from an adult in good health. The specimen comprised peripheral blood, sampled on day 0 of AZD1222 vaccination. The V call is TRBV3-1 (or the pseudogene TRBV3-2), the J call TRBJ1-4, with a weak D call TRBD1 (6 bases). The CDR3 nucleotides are TGTGCCAGCAGCCATCCGGGGCTGCAGGGGAGGGCGACTAATGAAAAACTGTTTTTT. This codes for CASSHPGLQGRATNEKLFF.